The 29 T cell receptor beta chains in this list originate from one sample, sequenced in a study of tumor-infiltrating lymphocytes in primary liver carcinoma. The authors took blood RNA from unsorted whole blood and also extracted germline DNA. The template, about 500 ng total RNA, yielded TCR beta cDNA made with a constant-region primer. Researchers made the TCR beta libraries by running three nested multiplex PCR rounds with slightly modified ARM-PCR. Forward primers for TRBV1-TRBV30 and a C-beta reverse primer served the first two PCR rounds, at approximately 10 cycles each. MiXCR was run by TCRdb on the multiplex PCR reads, yielding one entry per CDR3 protein. Here the sample spans 300,000 to 400,000 distinct CDR3 sequences, 50% to 70% being singletons. The material sequenced was peripheral blood. The receptor set was obtained from a middle-aged man with primary liver carcinoma and hepatitis B virus infection.

Remarks on this clonotype: One end of the junction does not line up with germline, which may come from a read error. This rearrangement joins TRBV29-1 to TRBJ1-1, with TRBD1 matching over 7 bases. The CDR3 has 14 amino acids. Germline V gene sequence: CDR1 SQVTM, CDR2 ANQGSEA. CDR3: CSSRDSTRGTVAFF. The CDR3, as DNA: TGCAGCTCCCGGGACAGCACAAGGGGCACTGTAGCTTTCTTT.

A word on this clonotype: A much bigger clone sits one base away, suggesting this may be a read error. The chain has TRBV5-5 and TRBJ1-5; 12 bases fit TRBD1. Germline-derived CDR1 and CDR2 are SGHKS and YYEKEE (reference sequence). The length of the CDR3 is 17 residues. The chain's CDR3 is CASSPGTGGQGNKPQHF. The CDR3, as DNA: TGTGCCAGCAGTCCCGGGACAGGGGGCCAAGGCAATAAGCCCCAGCATTTT.

The rearrangement uses TRBV7-2 and TRBJ2-3; 13 bases are shared with TRBD2. The germline V gene encodes CDR1 SGHTA and CDR2 FQGNSA. The CDR3 has 16 amino acids. V gave up 6 bases and J gave up 6 bases; unmatched junction bases: 9. The CDR3 here is CASRSGTSGIADTQYF. As DNA, the CDR3 is TGTGCCAGCAGATCCGGGACTAGCGGGATAGCGGATACGCAGTATTTT.

Details on this clonotype: This clone may be a read error of a much larger clone one base away. This chain links TRBV4-1 with TRBJ2-3; 8 nucleotides agree with TRBD1. The CDR3 is made up of 15 amino acids. The germline CDR1 and CDR2 sequences are MGHRA and YSYEKL. Here the CDR3 DNA reads TGCGTCAGCAGCCAGGACAGGGCGGCCCCAGATACGCAGTATTTT. Translation: CVSSQDRAAPDTQYF.

The chain combines TRBV6-8 with TRBJ2-7; 10 bases are a match to TRBD2. There are 17 residues in the CDR3. V was pared by 4 bases and J by 3 bases, with 12 bases of the junction left unmatched. The germline V gene encodes CDR1 MNHGY and CDR2 SAAAGT. The chain's CDR3 is CASSSSGRVELFYEQYF. The CDR3 nucleotides read TGTGCCAGCAGTTCTAGCGGGAGAGTAGAATTGTTCTACGAGCAGTACTTC.

On this clonotype: At one end, the junction sequence differs from germline, possibly due to a read error. This chain joins TRBV14 and TRBJ2-7; D is unresolved. The CDR3 is 12 amino acids. In germline, CDR1 is SGHDN, CDR2 FVKESK. The DNA of the CDR3 is TGTACCAGCAGCCGGAACGCCTACGAGCAGTACTTC. This gives the protein CTSSRNAYEQYF.

For this clonotype: It may be a read error: a sequence one base away is much more abundant. This chain connects TRBV29-1 to TRBJ2-1; 11 bases agree with TRBD1. CDR1 SQVTM and CDR2 ANQGSEA come from the germline V gene. This CDR3 contains 16 residues. CDR3 in amino acids: CSAEPGTGGSYNEQFF. CDR3 nucleotides: TGCAGCGCTGAACCGGGGACAGGGGGGTCCTACAATGAGCAGTTCTTC.

This clonotype showed up many times. The rearrangement uses TRBV29-1 and TRBJ1-1; 7 bases are shared with TRBD1. The V gene end was trimmed by 5 bases and the J gene end by 0 bases; junction bases not matched to a gene: 9. This CDR3 spans 15 amino acids. CDR1 SQVTM and CDR2 ANQGSEA come from the germline V gene. The DNA for the CDR3 is TGCAGCGTTTCAGGGGGGTGGGCCATGAACACTGAAGCTTTCTTT. Its protein product is CSVSGGWAMNTEAFF.

As regards this clonotype: A much bigger clone sits one base away, suggesting this may be a read error. This CDR3 reads CASSQGLAVLDEQFF. The CDR3 DNA reads as TGTGCCAGCAGCCAGGGACTAGCGGTTCTGGATGAGCAGTTCTTC. The gene calls are TRBV7-8 and TRBJ2-1; TRBD2 matches 11 bases. Unmatched junction bases numbered 8, after V lost 5 bases and J lost 8 bases. Germline CDR1 reads SGHVS; CDR2 reads FQNEAQ. The CDR3 loop spans 15 amino acids.

In this sample, this clonotype turned up once. The J gene is TRBJ2-3, the V gene TRBV5-1; 14 bases map to TRBD2. CDR1 is SGHRS, CDR2 YFSETQ, per germline. The CDR3 is made up of 15 amino acids. V was clipped by 5 bases and J by 4 bases; unmatched bases: 3. In DNA form, the CDR3 reads TGCGCCAGCAGGACTAGCGGGAGGGCTGCAGATACGCAGTATTTT. Translated: CASRTSGRAADTQYF.

The chain carries TRBV20-1 and TRBJ2-3; TRBD2 is a possible D gene (6 bases). The germline V and J ends were trimmed by 5 bases and 3 bases, with 9 bases remaining between them. Germline V gives CDR1 DFQATT, CDR2 SNEGSKA (reference sequence). CDR3 length: 12 amino acids. The CDR3 bases are TGCAGTGCTGCGAGCGGGACAGATACGCAGTATTTT. It specifies CSAASGTDTQYF.

The gene calls are TRBV11-2 and TRBJ2-5, with D tentatively TRBD1 (5 bases). The germline CDR1 and CDR2 sequences are SGHAT and FQNNGV. The CDR3 runs to 15 residues. Trimming took 3 bases from V and 5 from J, leaving 16 bases between them. The CDR3 DNA reads as TGTGCCAGCAGCTTTAGGACACAGCCGGGTGAGACCCAGTACTTC. It translates to CASSFRTQPGETQYF.

This clonotype was observed once. The CDR3 ends on some other residue instead of the conserved phenylalanine or tryptophan, so this is likely a read error. The chain recombines TRBV12-3 or TRBV12-4 with TRBJ2-7; 7 nucleotides line up with TRBD2. This CDR3 comprises 16 residues. CDR3 residues: CANSSTAGFVSYEQYY. The CDR3 nucleotides are TGTGCCAACAGTTCCACAGCGGGGTTCGTCTCCTACGAGCAGTACTAC.

Turning to this clonotype: A clone one base away is much larger, so this may be a read error. The J gene is TRBJ2-5, the V gene TRBV6-2 or TRBV6-3; D might be TRBD2 (6 bases). This CDR3 contains 13 residues. CDR1 is MNHEY, CDR2 SVGEGT, per germline. The CDR3 DNA sequence: TGTGCCAGCACCCCGGGTGGTCGGGAGACCCTGTACTTC. Its protein is CASTPGGRETLYF.

This clonotype turned up a few times. The chain is built from TRBV24-1 and TRBJ2-4, with 9 bases identical to TRBD1. This CDR3 spans 15 amino acids. J gave up 7 bases and V 2 bases, and 5 bases lay outside the gene matches. Germline V gene sequence: CDR1 KGHDR, CDR2 SFDVKD. The CDR3: CATSDSTGGVNIQYF. CDR3 nucleotides: TGTGCCACCAGTGATTCGACAGGGGGGGTGAACATTCAGTACTTC.

Regarding this clonotype: A single base separates this from a much larger clone, so it may be a read error. The rearrangement uses TRBV5-4 and TRBJ2-1, with unresolved D. CDR3 size: 12 residues. Germline V gives CDR1 SGHNT, CDR2 YYREEE (reference sequence). Here the CDR3 reads CDSSSQNNEQFF. The CDR3 region has the DNA TGTGACAGCAGCTCCCAAAACAATGAGCAGTTCTTC.

Ten or more counts support this clonotype. The chain has TRBV29-1 and TRBJ1-1, with 7 bases that match TRBD1. This CDR3 has 14 residues. Trimming took 7 bases from V and 4 from J; bases not matched to a gene: 12. Germline CDR1 and CDR2: SQVTM and ANQGSEA. The CDR3 reads CSARDSTRGTEAFF. CDR3 nucleotide sequence: TGCAGCGCCCGGGACAGCACAAGGGGCACTGAAGCTTTCTTT.

This clonotype appeared once. CDR3 DNA: TGCGCCAGCAGCTTGGCCGGAAGGGCAAGGACTGAAGCTTTCTTT. Amino acid sequence: CASSLAGRARTEAFF. The chain combines TRBV5-1 with TRBJ1-1; no clear D. The CDR3 totals 15 residues. From germline, CDR1 is SGHRS and CDR2 YFSETQ. V lost 0 bases and J 5 bases, leaving 14 bases between the germline ends.

As concerns this clonotype: Mismatch with germline at one junction end may stem from a read error. The chain uses TRBV11-2 and TRBJ2-1, with TRBD1 matching 8 bases. CDR3 length: 16 residues. Germline CDR1 is SGHAT and CDR2 is FQNNGV. The CDR3 nucleotides are TGTGCCAGCAGCCTAGATTGGACAGGGAGACACAATGAGCAGTTCTTC. It encodes CASSLDWTGRHNEQFF.

This clonotype occurred a few times. This sequence joins TRBV5-4 and TRBJ2-5; 14 nucleotides agree with TRBD2. After removal of 4 bases from V and 5 bases from J, the junction contained 7 bases not matched to a gene. Per the germline V gene, CDR1 is SGHNT and CDR2 is YYREEE (reference sequence). This CDR3 comprises 16 residues. This chain's CDR3 is CASSPRLAGGWETQYF. As DNA, the CDR3 is TGTGCCAGCAGCCCTCGACTAGCGGGAGGGTGGGAGACCCAGTACTTC.

V gene TRBV24-1 combines with J gene TRBJ2-7, with D unclear. From germline, CDR1 is KGHDR and CDR2 SFDVKD. The CDR3 covers 13 residues. The V gene lost 1 base and the J gene lost 9 bases, with 12 bases spanning the gap. CDR3 nucleotides: TGTGCCACCAGTGATTTAGGCAGTCGTCGGCAGTACTTC. It translates to CATSDLGSRRQYF.

V and J are TRBV29-1 and TRBJ2-2; TRBD2 matches 10 bases. Germline CDR1 SQVTM, CDR2 ANQGSEA. The CDR3 covers 14 residues. In DNA form, the CDR3 reads TGCAGGGCGGGGGGGCTAGCGGGAGCCGGGGAGCTGTTTTTT. This gives the protein CRAGGLAGAGELFF.

This chain connects TRBV6-1 to TRBJ2-1; D remains ambiguous. Between the trimmed V and J ends, which lost 6 bases and 0 bases, there was a span of 12 bases. The CDR3 runs 15 residues. Germline assignment: CDR1 MNHNS and CDR2 SASEGT. In nucleotides, the CDR3 is TGTGCCAGCAGCCCCACCTCTCGCTCCTACAATGAGCAGTTCTTC. As protein: CASSPTSRSYNEQFF.

Comments on this clonotype: A much bigger clone sits one base away, suggesting this may be a read error. V usage is TRBV5-1 and J usage is TRBJ2-1; 7 bases align to TRBD1. V shed 4 bases and J 1 base; nucleotides not matched to a gene: 11. This CDR3 has 17 residues. Germline values: CDR1 SGHRS, CDR2 YFSETQ. CDR3 protein: CASSRFAGGPSYNEQFF. CDR3 nucleotide sequence: TGCGCCAGCAGCCGATTTGCAGGGGGTCCTTCCTACAATGAGCAGTTCTTC.

As to this clonotype: This may stem from a read error, because a much larger clone lies one nucleotide away. The rearrangement links TRBV6-1 to TRBJ2-7; a possible D gene is TRBD1 (5 bases). The CDR3 runs 14 residues. CDR1 and CDR2 (germline): MNHNS, SASEGT. The CDR3 loop is CAISERGSPYEQYF. CDR3 in DNA: TGTGCCATCAGTGAAAGGGGCAGCCCCTACGAGCAGTACTTC.

This clonotype appeared many times. At one boundary the junction diverges from the germline segment, which might be a read error. The chain has TRBV5-1 and TRBJ1-1; TRBD1 agrees at 8 bases. This CDR3 contains 14 residues. Germline loops: CDR1 SGHRS, CDR2 YFSETQ. The CDR3 sequence is CASSSGTGGTEAFF. The DNA for the CDR3 is TGTGCCAGCAGTTCCGGTACAGGGGGCACTGAAGCTTTCTTT.

V is TRBV28 and J is TRBJ2-3, with D maybe TRBD2 (5 bases). The CDR3 has 14 residues. The germline V gene has CDR1 MDHEN and CDR2 SYDVKM. Trimming took off 5 bases at V and 5 bases at J, with 14 bases between the two ends. CDR3 bases: TGTGCCAGCAGTCAAGTGGGAGATGTAGATACGCAGTATTTT. This translates into CASSQVGDVDTQYF.

In regard to this clonotype: A much larger clone lies a single base off, so this may be a read error. This chain uses TRBV6-5 with TRBJ1-2; 9 nucleotides line up with TRBD1. The CDR3 is 14 amino acids. Germline CDR1 and CDR2: MNHEY and SVGAGI. CDR3 protein: CDSSYGQGSNGYTF. Here the CDR3 DNA reads TGTGACAGCAGTTACGGACAGGGGAGTAATGGCTACACCTTC.

Concerning this clonotype: The conserved phenylalanine or tryptophan normally closing the CDR3 is absent here, so this likely arose from a read error. This chain connects TRBV29-1 to TRBJ2-3; D is ambiguous. CDR1 and CDR2 from the germline V gene are SQVTM and ANQGSEA. V was pared by 4 bases and J by 10 bases, with 6 bases between. The CDR3 sequence is 9 residues long. CDR3 coding DNA: TGCAGCGTTGGGCCCCCGCAGTATCGT. Its translation is CSVGPPQYR.